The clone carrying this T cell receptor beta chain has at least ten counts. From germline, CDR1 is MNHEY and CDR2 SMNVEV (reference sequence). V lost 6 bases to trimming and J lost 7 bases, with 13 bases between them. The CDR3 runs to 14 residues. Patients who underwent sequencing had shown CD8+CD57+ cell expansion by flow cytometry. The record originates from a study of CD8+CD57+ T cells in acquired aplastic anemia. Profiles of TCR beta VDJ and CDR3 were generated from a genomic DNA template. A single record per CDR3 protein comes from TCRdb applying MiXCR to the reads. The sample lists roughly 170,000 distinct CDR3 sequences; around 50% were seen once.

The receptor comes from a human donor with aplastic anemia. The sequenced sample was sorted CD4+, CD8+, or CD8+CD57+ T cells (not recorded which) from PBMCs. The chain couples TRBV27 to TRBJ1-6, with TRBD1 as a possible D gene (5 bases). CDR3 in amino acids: CASRGDADNSPLHF. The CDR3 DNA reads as TGTGCCAGCAGGGGGGACGCAGACAATTCACCCCTCCACTTT.